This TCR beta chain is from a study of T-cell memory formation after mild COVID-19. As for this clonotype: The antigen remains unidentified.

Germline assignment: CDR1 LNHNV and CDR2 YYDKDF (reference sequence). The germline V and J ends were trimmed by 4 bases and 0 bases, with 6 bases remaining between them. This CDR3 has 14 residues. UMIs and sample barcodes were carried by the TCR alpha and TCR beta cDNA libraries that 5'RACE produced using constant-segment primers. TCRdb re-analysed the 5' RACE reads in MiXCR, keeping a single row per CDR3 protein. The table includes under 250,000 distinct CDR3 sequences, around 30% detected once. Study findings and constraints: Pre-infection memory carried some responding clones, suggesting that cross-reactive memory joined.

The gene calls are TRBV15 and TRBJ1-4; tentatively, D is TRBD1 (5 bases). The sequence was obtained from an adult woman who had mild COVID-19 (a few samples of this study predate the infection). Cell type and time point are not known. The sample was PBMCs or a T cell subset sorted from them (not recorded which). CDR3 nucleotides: TGTGCCACCAGCAAGACAGCAACTAATGAAAAACTGTTTTTT. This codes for CATSKTATNEKLFF.